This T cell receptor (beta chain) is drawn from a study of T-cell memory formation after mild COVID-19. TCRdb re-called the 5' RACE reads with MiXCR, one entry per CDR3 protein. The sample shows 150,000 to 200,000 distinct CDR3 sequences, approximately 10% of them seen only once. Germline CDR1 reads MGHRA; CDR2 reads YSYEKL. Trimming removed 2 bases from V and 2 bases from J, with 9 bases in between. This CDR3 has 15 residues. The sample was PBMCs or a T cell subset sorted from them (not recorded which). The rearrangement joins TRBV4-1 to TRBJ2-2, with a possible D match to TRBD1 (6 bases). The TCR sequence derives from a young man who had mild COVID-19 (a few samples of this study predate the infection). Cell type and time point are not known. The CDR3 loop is CASSQQQGNTGELFF. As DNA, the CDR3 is TGCGCCAGCAGCCAACAACAGGGCAACACCGGGGAGCTGTTTTTT.